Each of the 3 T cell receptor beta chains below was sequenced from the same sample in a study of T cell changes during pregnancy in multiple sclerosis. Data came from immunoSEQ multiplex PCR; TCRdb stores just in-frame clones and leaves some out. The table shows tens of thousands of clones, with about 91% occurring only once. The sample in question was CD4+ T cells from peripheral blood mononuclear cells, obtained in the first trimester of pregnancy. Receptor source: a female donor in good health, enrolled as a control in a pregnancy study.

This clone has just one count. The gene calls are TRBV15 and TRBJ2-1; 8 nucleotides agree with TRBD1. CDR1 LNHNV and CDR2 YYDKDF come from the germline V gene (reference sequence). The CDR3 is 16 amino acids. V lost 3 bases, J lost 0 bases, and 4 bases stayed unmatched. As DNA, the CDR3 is TGTGCCACCAGCAGGAGGGACAGGAGCTCCTACAATGAGCAGTTCTTC. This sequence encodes CATSRRDRSSYNEQFF.

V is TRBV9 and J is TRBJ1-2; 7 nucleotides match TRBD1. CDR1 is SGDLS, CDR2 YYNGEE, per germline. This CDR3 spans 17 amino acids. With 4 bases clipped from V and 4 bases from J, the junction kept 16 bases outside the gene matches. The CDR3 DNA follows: TGTGCCAGCAGCTCAGACCCACGCAGGGGGTACCTCTATGGCTACACCTTC. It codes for CASSSDPRRGYLYGYTF.

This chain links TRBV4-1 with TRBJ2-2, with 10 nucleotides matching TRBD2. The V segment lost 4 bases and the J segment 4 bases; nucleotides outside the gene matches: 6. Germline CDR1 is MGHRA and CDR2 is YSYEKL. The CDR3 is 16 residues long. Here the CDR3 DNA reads TGCGCCAGCAGCCGAAAGGGACTAGCGACCACCGGGGAGCTGTTTTTT. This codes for CASSRKGLATTGELFF.